This record looks at one T cell receptor (beta chain) sequence and its context. Its antigen is undetermined. This sample is drawn from a study of cytomegalovirus exposure and HLA in healthy donors. Overall study: Later analysis reported that the 120 validation repertoires shared the platform of the 600 to 750 first-cohort repertoires.

Trimming cost V 0 bases and J 3 bases, with 10 bases left between them. Germline lookup yields CDR1 SGDLS and CDR2 YYNGEE. The CDR3 runs to 14 residues. Generated by immunoSEQ multiplex PCR, the TCRdb table keeps only in-frame clones and is missing some. This table holds about 160,000 clones, about 90% found once. Overall study findings and caveats: The TCR clusters that emerged in the first cohort tended, a later analysis found, to co-occur in the approximately 110 validation repertoires. Three CMV-associated chains were confirmed in vitro to be specific for CMV antigens.

The clonotype was recovered from a young woman in good health and CMV-seropositive. The chain employs TRBV9 and TRBJ2-7; no definite D call. Sequencing input: PBMCs. Here the CDR3 DNA reads TGTGCCAGCAGCGTAGAGTCAGGTAACTACGAGCAGTACTTC. As protein: CASSVESGNYEQYF.